These 9 T cell receptor beta chains originate from one sample sequenced in a study of Ad26.COV2.S vaccination and SARS-CoV-2 variants. Regarding treatment: about 20 received Ad26.COV2.S at low or high dose, single or two shots; about 5 received placebo; per-sample allocation not given. Day 63 after the first injection of vaccine or placebo was the sampling time. Some clones are missing from TCRdb's copy, which holds only in-frame ones; the method was immunoSEQ multiplex PCR. Here the sample spans roughly 510,000 clones, around 85% being singletons. The input for sequencing was peripheral blood, taken in a trial of Ad26.COV2.S vaccine versus placebo. Receptors originate from a person aged 18 to 59 who received the Ad26.COV2.S COVID-19 vaccine or a placebo.

CDR3: CASSLGPWTGETGYTF. The CDR3 DNA reads TGTGCCAGCAGCTTGGGCCCCTGGACAGGGGAAACTGGCTACACCTTC. The V gene is TRBV7-8, the J gene TRBJ1-2; TRBD1 aligns across 9 bases. The junction had 12 bases not matched to a gene; V was cut back by 3 bases and J by 7 bases. CDR3 length: 16 amino acids. From germline, CDR1 is SGHVS and CDR2 FQNEAQ.

This clone was observed a single time. This chain links TRBV6-2 or TRBV6-3 with TRBJ2-3, with D unclear. The CDR3 is 12 amino acids. In germline, CDR1 is MNHEY, CDR2 SVGEGT. The germline V and J ends were trimmed by 6 bases and 6 bases, with 10 bases remaining between them. The CDR3 coding sequence is TGTGCCAGCAGCGAAGCACGGGATACGCAGTATTTT. This sequence encodes CASSEARDTQYF.

This clone is medium-sized (0.01 to 0.1%) in the sample. This chain connects TRBV5-1 to TRBJ1-1, with TRBD1 as a possible D gene (5 bases). This CDR3 comprises 14 residues. V was shortened by 4 bases and J by 12 bases, with 22 bases between the two germline ends. The germline CDR1 and CDR2 sequences are SGHRS and YFSETQ. The CDR3 nucleotides are TGCGCCAGCAGCCTGGATGACACCCGCAAGGGGTCTTTCTTT. Its translation: CASSLDDTRKGSFF.

The J gene is TRBJ2-7, the V gene TRBV28, with 14 bases lining up with TRBD2. Germline V lookup: CDR1 MDHEN, CDR2 SYDVKM. The CDR3 runs 18 residues. Trimming at V came to 5 bases and at J to 7 bases, leaving 16 bases not matched to a gene. CDR3 in amino acids: CASSEPGLAGARGMEQYF. The CDR3 DNA reads TGTGCCAGCAGTGAACCGGGACTAGCGGGAGCCCGGGGGATGGAGCAGTACTTC.

The genes are TRBV28 and TRBJ2-7; the match to TRBD2 covers 7 bases. The CDR3 length is 16 residues. Trimming removed 6 bases from V and 2 bases from J; junction bases left unmatched: 13. Germline CDR1 is MDHEN and CDR2 is SYDVKM. The CDR3 here is CASRLGGGAIAYEQYF. Written as DNA, the CDR3 is TGTGCCAGCAGGCTGGGGGGAGGGGCGATCGCCTACGAGCAGTACTTC.

This clone was observed a handful of times. The chain's CDR3 is CASSIVGRTGVSPLHF. The CDR3 coding sequence is TGTGCCAGCAGCATAGTCGGGAGGACAGGGGTTTCACCCCTCCACTTT. V is TRBV7-8 and J is TRBJ1-6; 9 bases map to TRBD1. With 5 bases clipped from V and 9 bases from J, the junction kept 11 bases outside the gene matches. Per the germline V gene, CDR1 is SGHVS and CDR2 is FQNEAQ. The CDR3 runs 16 residues.

The rearrangement joins TRBV5-1 to TRBJ2-1; 14 nucleotides align to TRBD2. Germline CDR1 and CDR2: SGHRS and YFSETQ. Unmatched junction bases numbered 8, after V lost 2 bases and J lost 10 bases. The CDR3 runs 16 residues. The CDR3: CASSLGTSGSGSEQFF. Here the CDR3 DNA reads TGCGCCAGCAGCTTAGGGACTAGCGGGAGTGGGAGCGAGCAGTTCTTC.

The chain uses TRBV15 and TRBJ1-6; tentatively, D is TRBD1 (5 bases). From germline, CDR1 is LNHNV and CDR2 YYDKDF (reference sequence). The CDR3 loop spans 15 amino acids. The ends were cut back, 0 bases at V and 7 bases at J, with 10 bases in the middle. DNA of the CDR3: TGTGCCACCAGCAGAGAGGGACGACTAAATTCACCCCTCCACTTT. Its protein product is CATSREGRLNSPLHF.

CDR3 sequence (DNA): TGTGCCAGCAGCCCAGGACAGGGGGGAAACTACGAGCAGTACTTC. Amino acids: CASSPGQGGNYEQYF. The chain couples TRBV7-3 to TRBJ2-7, with 10 positions matching TRBD1. The germline V gene encodes CDR1 SGHTA and CDR2 FQGTGA. The V segment lost 5 bases and the J segment 3 bases; nucleotides outside the gene matches: 7. The CDR3 is 15 amino acids.